This TCR beta chain was observed in a study of beta chain features in type 1 diabetes. Study in general: Cells sorted and examined across all samples totaled roughly 100,000,000. Study-level findings and limits: Among all four CD4+ subsets, Type 1 diabetes patients had TCRB CDR3s that were moderately but significantly shorter. A potential PCR bias toward shorter templates would be equal in patient and control samples.

About this clone: Its antigen is not known.

Germline trimming cut 4 bases from V and 7 bases from J; bases unmatched to any gene: 7. The CDR3 runs to 14 residues. Germline-derived CDR1 and CDR2 are SGHRS and YFSETQ. A CD45RO/CCR7/CD25/CD127/CD95/CD27 panel sorted naive, central memory, regulatory and stem cell-like memory CD4+ cells. All of the isolated RNA was reverse transcribed, so expressed TCRB transcripts were sequenced. Data came from immunoSEQ multiplex PCR; TCRdb stores just in-frame clones and leaves some out. The sample has around 650,000 clones; 9.5% to 15% are singletons. Source material: naive CD4+ T cells from blood. The chain couples TRBV5-1 to TRBJ2-1; 8 nucleotides match TRBD1. This TCR derives from a man aged 25-45 years with type 1 diabetes. The CDR3 region has the DNA TGCGCCAGCAGCGGGAGGACAGGGCTGAATGAGCAGTTCTTC. It is translated as CASSGRTGLNEQFF.